The rows below give T cell receptor beta chains drawn from one sample of a study of human T cells and chemical hapten exposure. TCRdb recomputed calls from the RACE reads with MiXCR, one row per CDR3 protein. The table has tens of thousands of distinct CDR3 sequences, less than 8% seen once; the top ten hold 1.3%. The input for sequencing was whole blood, taken in connection with sensitization to the hapten diphenylcyclopropenone (DPC). The origin of the receptors is a woman aged 25 to 39 with alopecia areata. Some clones in this sample may be carry-over from other donors' samples. Both conserved end residues are part of each CDR3. The D gene is left open where the match is weak. Not all rows give a size; the values are once, few, many and, for expanded clones, a class.

TRBJ2-6 TRBV15 many TRBD1 CATSGDRESGANVLTF TGTGCCACCAGCGGGGACAGGGAGTCTGGGGCCAACGTCCTGACTTTC
TRBJ1-1 TRBV7-2 . . CASSLVASRGTEAFF TGTGCCAGCAGCTTAGTAGCGTCCCGCGGCACTGAAGCTTTCTTT
TRBJ2-2 TRBV5-4 few . CASSRDTANTGELFF TGTGCCAGCAGCCGTGACACCGCGAACACCGGGGAGCTGTTTTTT
TRBJ2-7 TRBV18 many TRBD2 CASSPPEASGGTYEQYF TGTGCCAGCTCACCACCCGAGGCTAGCGGGGGCACCTACGAGCAGTACTTC
TRBJ1-5 TRBV19 few . CASSIQVDQPQHF TGTGCCAGTAGTATACAGGTTGATCAGCCCCAGCATTTT
TRBJ2-1 TRBV9 . . CASSAEVYNEQFF TGTGCCAGCAGCGCGGAAGTTTACAATGAGCAGTTCTTC
TRBJ1-5 TRBV6-1 few . CASSEDSYGNQPQHF TGTGCCAGCAGTGAAGATTCCTATGGCAATCAGCCCCAGCATTTT
TRBJ2-7 TRBV6-1 many . CASRPARERQYTYEQYF TGTGCCAGCAGGCCCGCTCGCGAACGACAGTACACCTACGAGCAGTACTTC
TRBJ2-7 TRBV2 many . CASSPPGRSYEQYF TGTGCCAGCAGTCCTCCGGGACGGTCCTACGAGCAGTACTTC
TRBJ1-2 TRBV12-3/TRBV12-4 many . CAYSDQYGYTF TGTGCCTACAGTGACCAATATGGCTACACCTTC
TRBJ1-2 TRBV29-1 many TRBD1 CSVRGQNNYGYTF TGCAGCGTTCGGGGACAGAACAACTATGGCTACACCTTC